A single sample is the source of the 10 T cell receptor beta chains below, sequenced in a study of OX40 agonist ivuxolimab in advanced cancers. Profiled with immunoSEQ multiplex PCR; TCRdb holds only in-frame clones, not every one. This sample carries roughly 62,000 clones, 92% of them seen once, and the ten largest clones take approximately 0.62%. Specimen: CD4+ or CD8+ T cells sorted from blood, collected in a trial of the OX40 agonist ivuxolimab. The receptors stem from an adult with an advanced solid tumor such as melanoma, head and neck, liver or kidney cancer.

V is TRBV7-3 and J is TRBJ2-3; 7 nucleotides align to TRBD2. Germline CDR1 is SGHTA and CDR2 is FQGTGA. The CDR3 extends over 14 amino acids. Trimming took 4 bases from V and 4 from J; bases not matched to a gene: 5. CDR3 nucleotide sequence: TGTGCCAGCAGCTCCCAGCGGGGCGCAGATACGCAGTATTTT. Translation: CASSSQRGADTQYF.

This chain links TRBV7-9 with TRBJ1-6, with TRBD1 as a possible D gene (5 bases). Germline values: CDR1 SEHNR, CDR2 FQNEAQ (reference sequence). Trimming removed 3 bases from V and 6 bases from J, with 9 bases in between. CDR3 size: 14 residues. The CDR3 reads CASSLGGRNSPLHF. Here the CDR3 DNA reads TGTGCCAGCAGCTTGGGGGGACGTAATTCACCCCTCCACTTT.

The chain links TRBV30 to TRBJ2-5, with 8 bases fitting TRBD1. This CDR3 has 11 amino acids. The V gene's germline CDR1 is GTSNPN and CDR2 SVGIG (reference sequence). V was pared by 8 bases and J by 4 bases, with 3 bases of the junction left unmatched. In DNA form, the CDR3 reads TGTGCCAGCAGGGGGCTAGAGACCCAGTACTTC. Its protein is CASRGLETQYF.

V usage is TRBV19 and J usage is TRBJ2-3; weak D call: TRBD2 (5 bases). Looked up from germline, CDR1 is LNHDA and CDR2 is SQIVND (reference sequence). The CDR3 contains 16 residues. Trimming took off 3 bases at V and 3 bases at J, with 16 bases between the two ends. The CDR3 DNA reads TGTGCCAGTAGTATTTTTACGGGATACGCGACAGATACGCAGTATTTT. This gives the protein CASSIFTGYATDTQYF.

V usage is TRBV18 and J usage is TRBJ1-2; D possibly corresponds to TRBD1 (5 bases). Germline CDR1 and CDR2: KGHSH and LQKENI. The CDR3 is 15 amino acids. V was trimmed by 3 bases and J by 4 bases, leaving 15 bases between them. The CDR3 bases are TGTGCCAGCTCACCGCCCCAGGGACCGATCTATGGCTACACCTTC. It encodes CASSPPQGPIYGYTF.

The genes are TRBV11-3 and TRBJ1-1; no firm D call. Trimming left V 0 bases short and J 4 bases short, with 0 bases between. Germline assignment: CDR1 SGHNT and CDR2 YENEEA. CDR3 length: 11 amino acids. CDR3 coding DNA: TGTGCCAGCAGCTTAGACACTGAAGCTTTCTTT. Its translation: CASSLDTEAFF. The full variable domain, its missing parts supplied by reference TRBV11-3 and TRBJ1-1, is EAGVVQSPRYKIIEKKQPVAFWCNPISGHNTLYWYLQNLGQGPELLIRYENEEAVDDSQLPKDRFSAERLKGVDSTLKIQPAELGDSAVYLCASSLDTEAFFGQGTRLTVV.

The V call is TRBV6-5, the J call TRBJ2-3; D possibly corresponds to TRBD2 (5 bases). CDR3 length equals 12 residues. V was cut by 5 bases and J by 7 bases, with 10 bases left in between. Germline assignment: CDR1 MNHEY and CDR2 SVGAGI. CDR3 amino acids: CASSQPGNTQYF. CDR3 nucleotide sequence: TGTGCCAGCAGTCAACCGGGAAATACGCAGTATTTT.

The chain recombines TRBV2 with TRBJ2-7; TRBD2 matches 7 bases. The CDR3 length is 19 residues. CDR1 SNHLY and CDR2 FYNNEI come from the germline V gene. Unmatched junction bases numbered 29, after V lost 9 bases and J lost 6 bases. The CDR3 is CASRAHLPLTGTNSGEQYF. As DNA, the CDR3 is TGTGCCAGTCGCGCCCATCTCCCACTAACCGGGACTAACTCGGGCGAGCAGTACTTC.

The gene calls are TRBV7-2 and TRBJ1-1; D ambiguous. Germline CDR1 SGHTA, CDR2 FQGNSA. Between the trimmed V and J ends, which lost 4 bases and 6 bases, there was a span of 12 bases. The CDR3 spans 13 residues. The CDR3 region is CASSSPVVSEAFF. CDR3 DNA: TGTGCCAGCAGCTCCCCGGTGGTTTCTGAAGCTTTCTTT.

The genes are TRBV15 and TRBJ2-5, with D hard to call. Germline CDR1 LNHNV, CDR2 YYDKDF (reference sequence). The V end was cut by 5 bases, the J end by 4 bases, with 11 bases between. The CDR3 extends over 13 amino acids. CDR3 amino acids: CATSLLVAETQYF. CDR3 DNA sequence: TGTGCCACCAGCCTTTTAGTTGCAGAGACCCAGTACTTC.